This TCR beta chain was found in a study of beta chain features in type 1 diabetes. Since all of the isolated RNA was reverse transcribed, expressed TCRB transcripts were what got sequenced. Mean read depth for naive, central memory and regulatory T cell samples was about 3.4 million reads. Libraries were prepared by immunoSEQ multiplex PCR; TCRdb keeps only in-frame clonotypes and omits some of them. The table records around 180,000 clones, around 8% of them present only once. Concerning this clone: Its antigen is currently unknown.

Study results and limitations: Across all four CD4+ subsets, people with type 1 diabetes showed modestly shorter TCRB CDR3s.

The origin of this receptor is a woman in her 40s with type 1 diabetes. What was sequenced was central memory CD4+ T cells from blood.

The CDR3 sequence: CASSFWGDRGNQPQHF. In DNA, the CDR3 is TGTGCCAGCAGCTTTTGGGGGGATAGGGGCAATCAGCCCCAGCATTTT. The rearrangement uses TRBV7-9 and TRBJ1-5; perhaps TRBD1 as D (5 bases). This CDR3 has 16 residues. Germline V gives CDR1 SEHNR, CDR2 FQNEAQ (reference sequence). V lost 3 bases and J lost 2, with 14 bases in between. Supplemented by reference TRBV7-9 and TRBJ1-5, the full variable domain reads DTGVSQNPRHKITKRGQNVTFRCDPISEHNRLYWYRQTLGQGPEFLTYFQNEAQLEKSRLLSDRFSAERPKGSFSTLEIQRTEQGDSAMYLCASSFWGDRGNQPQHFGDGTRLSIL.